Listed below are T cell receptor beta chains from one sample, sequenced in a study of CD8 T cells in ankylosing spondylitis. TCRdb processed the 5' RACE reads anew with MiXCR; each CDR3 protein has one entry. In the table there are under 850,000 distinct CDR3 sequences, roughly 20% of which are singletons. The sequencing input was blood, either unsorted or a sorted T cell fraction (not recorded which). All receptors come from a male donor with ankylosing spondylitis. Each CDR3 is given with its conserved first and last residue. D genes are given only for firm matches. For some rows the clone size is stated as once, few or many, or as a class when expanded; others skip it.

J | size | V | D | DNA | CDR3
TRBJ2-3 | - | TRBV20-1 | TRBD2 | TGCAGTGCTAGAGACCCCCTAGCGGTCGGCTACACAGATACGCAGTATTTT | CSARDPLAVGYTDTQYF
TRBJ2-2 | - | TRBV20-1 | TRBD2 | TGCAGTGCTAGAGATGCAAGACTAGCGGACTACACCGGGGAGCTGTTTTTT | CSARDARLADYTGELFF
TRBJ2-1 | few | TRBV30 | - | TGTGCCTGGAACGGGGGCAGGGTCCACAATGAGCAGTTCTTC | CAWNGGRVHNEQFF
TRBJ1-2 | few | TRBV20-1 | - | TGCAGTGCTAGAGATAGCGGTTTCTCTAACTATGGCTACACCTTC | CSARDSGFSNYGYTF
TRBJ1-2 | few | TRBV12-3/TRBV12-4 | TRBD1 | TGTGCCAGCAGTCGGACAGGGCCAGGGATGGTCTATGGCTACACCTTC | CASSRTGPGMVYGYTF
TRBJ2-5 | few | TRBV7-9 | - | TGTGCCAGCAGCCCCCCTTTTACAGGGCAAGAGACCCAGTACTTC | CASSPPFTGQETQYF
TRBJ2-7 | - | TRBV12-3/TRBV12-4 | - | TGTGCCAGCAGTTTAGGGGATCTAGCTAGCCACGAGCAGTACTTC | CASSLGDLASHEQYF
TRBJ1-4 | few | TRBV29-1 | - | TGCAGCGTTGAAGCGAGTGTCGGGGACTTCGGTGAAAAACTGTTTTTT | CSVEASVGDFGEKLFF
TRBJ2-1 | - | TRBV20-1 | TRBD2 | TGCAGTGCTAGAGATGATACTAGCGGGGGCCGGCCCTCCTACAATGAGCAGTTCTTC | CSARDDTSGGRPSYNEQFF
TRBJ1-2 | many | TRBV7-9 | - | TGTGCCAGCAGCTTAGCAGGGGACTATGGCTACACCTTC | CASSLAGDYGYTF
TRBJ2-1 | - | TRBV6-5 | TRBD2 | TGTGCCAGCAGTTACTACCAGCGGGGGGCCCCAGGGAATGAGCAGTTCTTC | CASSYYQRGAPGNEQFF
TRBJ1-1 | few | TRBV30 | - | TGTGCCTGGAGCCTGACAAGGACGACTGAAGCTTTCTTT | CAWSLTRTTEAFF
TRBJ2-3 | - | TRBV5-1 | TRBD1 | TGCGCCAGCAGCTTGGGACAGGGAACTCCAGATACGCAGTATTTT | CASSLGQGTPDTQYF
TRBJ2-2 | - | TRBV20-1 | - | TGCAGTGCCAGTCACCCCTGGAACACCGGGGAGCTGTTTTTT | CSASHPWNTGELFF
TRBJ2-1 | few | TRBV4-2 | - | TGTGCCAGCCGCCCTCAGGGGTCCAATGAGCAGTTCTTC | CASRPQGSNEQFF
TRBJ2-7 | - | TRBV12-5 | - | TGTGCTAGTGCCCCAGTAGGGCTTAACTACGAGCAGTACTTC | CASAPVGLNYEQYF
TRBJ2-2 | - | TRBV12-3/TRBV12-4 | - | TGTGCCAGCACTCTCGGGGTTCGGAACACCGGGGAGCTGTTTTTT | CASTLGVRNTGELFF
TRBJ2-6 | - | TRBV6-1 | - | TGTGCCAGCAGTACAAAGGGCTCTGGGGCCAACGTCCTGACTTTC | CASSTKGSGANVLTF
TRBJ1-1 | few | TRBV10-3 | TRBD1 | TGTGCCATCAGAGACTCGACAGGGGCCCCACTTCAAGCTTTCTTT | CAIRDSTGAPLQAFF
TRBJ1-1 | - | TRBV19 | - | TGTGCCAGTAGTGCCACTCGTACAGGGATCAAAACTTTCTTT | CASSATRTGIKTFF
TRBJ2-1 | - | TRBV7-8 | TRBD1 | TGTGCCAGCAGCTCTCCGGGACAGTGGAACAATGAGCAGTTCTTC | CASSSPGQWNNEQFF
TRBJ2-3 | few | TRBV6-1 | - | TGTGCCAGCACCGAAGCGGGCTCTAGCACAGATACGCAGTATTTT | CASTEAGSSTDTQYF